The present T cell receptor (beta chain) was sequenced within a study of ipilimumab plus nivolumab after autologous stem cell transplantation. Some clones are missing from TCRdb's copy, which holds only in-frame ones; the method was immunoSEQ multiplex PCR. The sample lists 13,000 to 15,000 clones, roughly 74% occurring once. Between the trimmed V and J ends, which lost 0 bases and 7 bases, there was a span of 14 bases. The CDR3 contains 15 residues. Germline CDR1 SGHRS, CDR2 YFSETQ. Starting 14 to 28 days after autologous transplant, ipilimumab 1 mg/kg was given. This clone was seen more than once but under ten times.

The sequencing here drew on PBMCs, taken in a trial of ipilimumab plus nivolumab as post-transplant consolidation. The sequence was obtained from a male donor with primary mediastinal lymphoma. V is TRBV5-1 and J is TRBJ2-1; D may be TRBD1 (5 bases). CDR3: CASSLGGQERNEQFF. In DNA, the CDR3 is TGCGCCAGCAGCTTGGGGGGCCAGGAACGGAATGAGCAGTTCTTC.